The 24 T cell receptor beta chains below all came from one sample that was sequenced in a study of memory CD4+ T cells and cytomegalovirus serostatus. The repertoire was sequenced with immunoSEQ multiplex PCR; TCRdb's copy has only in-frame clones and lacks some. The table includes some 59,000 clones, approximately 78% detected once. The sort gate was single viable CD3+CD4+CD8-CD45RO+ cells for memory CD4+ T cells. Sequenced: memory CD4+ T cells from blood. The receptor set was obtained from an adult in good health and CMV-seronegative.

CDR3 nucleotide sequence: TGCGCCAGCTCTCATAAGGCCAGAGTCAACTATGGCTACACCTTC. Its protein product is CASSHKARVNYGYTF. The genes are TRBV10-2 and TRBJ1-2; no definite D call. The V gene's germline CDR1 is WSHSY and CDR2 SAAADI. There are 15 residues in the CDR3. V was shortened by 8 bases and J by 2 bases, with 18 bases between the two germline ends.

This chain joins TRBV11-2 and TRBJ2-5; perhaps D is TRBD1 or TRBD2 (5 bases each). The CDR3 runs to 14 residues. The ends were cut back, 0 bases at V and 4 bases at J, with 9 bases in the middle. CDR1 and CDR2 (germline): SGHAT, FQNNGV. CDR3 in amino acids: CASSLESGRETQYF. The CDR3, as DNA: TGTGCCAGCAGCTTAGAGTCAGGGAGAGAGACCCAGTACTTC.

The V call is TRBV7-3, the J call TRBJ2-2, with D maybe TRBD1 (6 bases). Trimming stripped 5 bases from V and 0 bases from J, with 10 bases between. The CDR3 contains 15 residues. Germline lookup yields CDR1 SGHTA and CDR2 FQGTGA. DNA for the CDR3: TGTGCCAGCAGCCCACAGGGAACGAACACCGGGGAGCTGTTTTTT. Amino acids: CASSPQGTNTGELFF.

The chain has TRBV7-9 and TRBJ1-1; D is perhaps TRBD1 (5 bases). V was pared by 5 bases and J by 2 bases, with 18 bases between. CDR3 length equals 16 residues. Germline CDR1 and CDR2: SEHNR and FQNEAQ (reference sequence). The CDR3 DNA follows: TGTGCCAGCAGCGGAACGTTGAGACAGAGCAACACTGAAGCTTTCTTT. Its translation is CASSGTLRQSNTEAFF.

The chain couples TRBV19 to TRBJ2-7, with 8 bases fitting TRBD2. CDR3 size: 16 residues. Germline loops: CDR1 LNHDA, CDR2 SQIVND (reference sequence). After removal of 4 bases from V and 0 bases from J, the junction contained 8 bases not matched to a gene. CDR3 protein: CASSTPPGGDSYEQYF. The CDR3 DNA sequence: TGTGCCAGTAGTACCCCCCCGGGGGGGGACTCCTACGAGCAGTACTTC.

V gene TRBV29-1 combines with J gene TRBJ2-3; D unresolved. Germline-derived CDR1 and CDR2 are SQVTM and ANQGSEA. The CDR3 loop spans 12 amino acids. V was clipped by 6 bases and J by 4 bases, with 11 bases between them. The CDR3 nucleotides are TGCAGCGTGGCTATCGGCGCAGATACGCAGTATTTT. It yields the protein CSVAIGADTQYF.

Comments on this clone: In the same sample, other DNA sequences code for this CDR3. The V and J genes are TRBV18 and TRBJ1-1; D unclear. The CDR3 length is 13 residues. Germline CDR1 is KGHSH and CDR2 is LQKENI. Trimming took off 2 bases at V and 1 base at J, with 5 bases between the two ends. The CDR3 protein is CASSPGQNTEAFF. The CDR3 DNA reads TGTGCCAGCTCACCAGGCCAGAACACTGAAGCTTTCTTT.

This sequence joins TRBV7-2 and TRBJ1-4; D possibly corresponds to TRBD1 (6 bases). The V end was cut by 5 bases, the J end by 7 bases, with 20 bases between. The germline gives CDR1 SGHTA, CDR2 FQGNSA. The CDR3 consists of 16 residues. The CDR3 coding sequence is TGTGCCAGCAGCAAGACAGGCGAGGGGTGGGGTGAAAAACTGTTTTTT. Protein sequence: CASSKTGEGWGEKLFF. The full variable domain, with the rest looked up from reference TRBV7-2 and TRBJ1-4, is GAGVSQSPSNKVTEKGKDVELRCDPISGHTALYWYRQSLGQGLEFLIYFQGNSAPDKSGLPSDRFSAERTGGSVSTLTIQRTQQEDSAVYLCASSKTGEGWGEKLFFGSGTQLSVL.

The chain joins TRBV5-1 to TRBJ2-3; D is ambiguous. Germline lookup yields CDR1 SGHRS and CDR2 YFSETQ. Deletions cut 7 bases from V and 1 base from J, with 10 bases between. This CDR3 region has 13 residues. CDR3 loop: CASFQVGTDTQYF. The CDR3 nucleotides read TGCGCCAGCTTCCAAGTGGGCACAGATACGCAGTATTTT.

This chain uses TRBV7-8 with TRBJ2-3; D may be TRBD1 (5 bases). CDR1 is SGHVS, CDR2 FQNEAQ, per germline. This CDR3 is built from 13 residues. Trimming removed 7 bases from V and 4 bases from J, with 12 bases in between. As DNA, the CDR3 is TGTGCCAGCACCCCCTCGACAGCAGATACGCAGTATTTT. Translation: CASTPSTADTQYF.

This clone occurred a few times. The chain is built from TRBV9 and TRBJ1-2; D is possibly TRBD1 (5 bases). Trimming took 4 bases from V and 0 from J, leaving 7 bases between them. CDR1 is SGDLS and CDR2 is YYNGEE in the germline V gene. This CDR3 has 13 amino acids. CDR3 residues: CASSLGANYGYTF. Here the CDR3 DNA reads TGTGCCAGCAGCCTAGGGGCTAACTATGGCTACACCTTC. The variable domain in full, completed from reference TRBV9 and TRBJ1-2, reads DSGVTQTPKHLITATGQRVTLRCSPRSGDLSVYWYQQSLDQGLQFLIQYYNGEERAKGNILERFSAQQFPDLHSELNLSSLELGDSALYFCASSLGANYGYTFGSGTRLTVV.

The chain carries TRBV25-1 and TRBJ1-2; D gene ambiguous. CDR3 size: 12 residues. The V and J ends lost 2 bases and 5 bases respectively, with 6 bases between them. Germline V gene lookup returns CDR1 MGHDK and CDR2 SYGVNS. The CDR3, as DNA: TGTGCCAGCAGTGAACAAGGGTATGGCTACACCTTC. Its translation is CASSEQGYGYTF.

V is TRBV15 and J is TRBJ1-4, with 8 bases matching TRBD1. Germline CDR1 LNHNV, CDR2 YYDKDF (reference sequence). The CDR3 extends over 16 amino acids. V lost 3 bases to trimming and J lost 5 bases; unmatched junction nucleotides: 8. CDR3: CATSRENRGGNEKLFF. The CDR3 DNA is TGTGCCACCAGCAGGGAGAACAGGGGGGGAAATGAAAAACTGTTTTTT.

V and J are TRBV2 and TRBJ2-2; 12 nucleotides agree with TRBD2. CDR3 length equals 15 residues. Germline CDR1 is SNHLY and CDR2 is FYNNEI. V lost 6 bases, J lost 7 bases, and 6 bases stayed unmatched. The CDR3 here is CASSGLAGYGGELFF. The CDR3 bases are TGTGCCAGCAGCGGACTAGCGGGATACGGCGGGGAGCTGTTTTTT.

This sequence joins TRBV4-2 and TRBJ2-1, with 9 bases aligning to TRBD2. There are 15 residues in the CDR3. The V gene end was trimmed by 4 bases and the J gene end by 6 bases; junction bases not matched to a gene: 7. The germline V gene has CDR1 LGHNA and CDR2 YNFKEQ. The CDR3 is CASSPGASGTNEQFF. In DNA form, the CDR3 reads TGTGCCAGCAGCCCCGGTGCTAGCGGGACCAATGAGCAGTTCTTC.

The rearrangement links TRBV6-5 to TRBJ2-5, with D unclear. Germline V gene sequence: CDR1 MNHEY, CDR2 SVGAGI. Trimming left V 6 bases short and J 2 bases short, with 13 bases between. This CDR3 contains 14 residues. The CDR3 DNA reads as TGTGCCAGCAGCCGACCGGGTTTGCAAGAGACCCAGTACTTC. Its protein is CASSRPGLQETQYF.

CDR3 sequence: CSGYQGQKGTEAFF. The DNA of the CDR3 is TGCAGCGGCTACCAGGGCCAGAAGGGCACTGAAGCTTTCTTT. The V and J genes are TRBV29-1 and TRBJ1-1; D possibly corresponds to TRBD1 (5 bases). The CDR3 extends over 14 amino acids. Germline-derived CDR1 and CDR2 are SQVTM and ANQGSEA. V lost 7 bases to trimming and J lost 4 bases, with 19 bases between them.

The rearrangement uses TRBV11-2 and TRBJ1-1; D gene ambiguous. Trimming cost V 2 bases and J 4 bases, with 11 bases left between them. The CDR3 runs to 14 residues. Germline V CDR1 and CDR2: SGHAT, FQNNGV. The CDR3 here is CASSLRPGSTEAFF. The CDR3 DNA follows: TGTGCCAGCAGCTTACGGCCGGGTTCCACTGAAGCTTTCTTT.

The V call is TRBV9, the J call TRBJ2-5, with D unclear. Trimming shortened V by 5 bases and J by 1 base, and 9 bases separated the two germline ends. CDR1 and CDR2 from the germline V gene are SGDLS and YYNGEE. The CDR3 sequence is 13 residues long. Written as DNA, the CDR3 is TGTGCCAGCAGTCTACGGATCCAAGAGACCCAGTACTTC. Encoded protein: CASSLRIQETQYF.

This rearrangement joins TRBV28 to TRBJ2-1, with TRBD2 matching 11 bases. The CDR3 runs to 16 residues. Unmatched junction bases numbered 10, after V lost 5 bases and J lost 7 bases. Per the germline V gene, CDR1 is MDHEN and CDR2 is SYDVKM. For the CDR3, the DNA is TGTGCCAGCAGTCCCCTTAGCGGGAGGGCCGGAAATGAGCAGTTCTTC. Its protein is CASSPLSGRAGNEQFF.

J is TRBJ2-3 and V is TRBV5-1; D perhaps matches TRBD2 (5 bases). The CDR3 spans 14 residues. Germline V gene lookup returns CDR1 SGHRS and CDR2 YFSETQ. Trimming left V 3 bases short and J 3 bases short, with 11 bases between. Written as DNA, the CDR3 is TGCGCCAGCAGCTCCCACCCGGGGACAGATACGCAGTATTTT. It yields the protein CASSSHPGTDTQYF.

The V call is TRBV28, the J call TRBJ1-4; D perhaps matches TRBD1 (5 bases). Trimming removed 5 bases at V and 7 bases at J, with 14 bases between. Germline V gene sequence: CDR1 MDHEN, CDR2 SYDVKM. CDR3 size: 14 residues. CDR3 sequence: CASSLPGTGEKLFF. The CDR3 nucleotides read TGTGCCAGCAGTCTCCCTGGGACCGGTGAAAAACTGTTTTTT.

This chain links TRBV7-8 with TRBJ1-1, with D possibly matching TRBD1 (6 bases). Trimming cost V 4 bases and J 1 base, with 16 bases left between them. Per germline, CDR1 SGHVS and CDR2 FQNEAQ. The CDR3 spans 16 residues. CDR3 DNA sequence: TGTGCCAGCAGCTGGGGCCTACAGGGTGGGAACACTGAAGCTTTCTTT. It is translated as CASSWGLQGGNTEAFF. Combining the CDR3 with reference TRBV7-8 and TRBJ1-1 gives the whole variable domain GAGVSQSPRYKVAKRGQDVALRCDPISGHVSLFWYQQALGQGPEFLTYFQNEAQLDKSGLPSDRFFAERPEGSVSTLKIQRTQQEDSAVYLCASSWGLQGGNTEAFFGQGTRLTVV.

This chain connects TRBV7-8 to TRBJ2-4; D unresolved. CDR3 length: 15 residues. The V and J ends lost 2 bases and 1 base respectively, with 9 bases between them. The V gene's germline CDR1 is SGHVS and CDR2 FQNEAQ. The CDR3 DNA reads TGTGCCAGCAGCTTATCCCTAGGGGCCAAAAACATTCAGTACTTC. Translating gives CASSLSLGAKNIQYF.